This TCR beta chain was sequenced in a study of blood T cells in healthy people across ages. This clonotype showed up just a few times. Primed by a sample-barcoded 5' primer and a J-beta primer mix, a second PCR proceeded for 7 to 11 cycles. TCRdb reprocessed the 5' RACE reads via MiXCR and lists one record per CDR3 protein. The top ten hold 15% to 20% of the sample, which has fewer than 1,000,000 distinct CDR3 sequences, about 47% seen once. CDR1 is DFQATT, CDR2 SNEGSKA, per germline (reference sequence). This CDR3 contains 17 residues. J lost 1 base, V lost 2 bases, and 7 bases had no gene match. Extraction yielded at least 6 micrograms of total RNA per sample.

The V and J genes are TRBV20-1 and TRBJ1-6; 8 positions match TRBD1. Sequenced input: blood. This receptor was taken from a man of 80 years or more in good health. CDR3 protein: CSARHSTGGSYNSPLHF. CDR3 nucleotides: TGCAGTGCTAGACATTCAACAGGGGGATCCTATAATTCACCCCTCCACTTT.